The text below deals with one TCR beta chain. This entry belongs to a study of blood T cell repertoires in COVID-19. Study context: Samples came from the United States, Italy and Spain, spanning acute and convalescent COVID-19. PBMCs, B-cell-depleted T cells, or T cells were the source of the cDNA or gDNA that made up the material.

Original data processing: Nucleated cell number was recorded as an estimate derived from reference gene primer amplification. Data came from immunoSEQ multiplex PCR; TCRdb stores just in-frame clones and leaves some out. That table gives V, J and clone size, and the DNA gave D and trimming. Of about 83,000 clones in the sample, approximately 86% were seen once. V was clipped by 2 bases and J by 0 bases, with 11 bases between them. Germline loops: CDR1 SGHRS, CDR2 YFSETQ. CDR3 length equals 15 residues. Sequenced sample: peripheral blood. The receptor's source is an elderly woman in a cohort sampled during active or convalescent COVID-19. The gene calls are TRBV5-1 and TRBJ1-2, with no clear D. CDR3 region: CASSLSAGANYGYTF. The CDR3 DNA follows: TGCGCCAGCAGCTTAAGTGCCGGAGCTAACTATGGCTACACCTTC.